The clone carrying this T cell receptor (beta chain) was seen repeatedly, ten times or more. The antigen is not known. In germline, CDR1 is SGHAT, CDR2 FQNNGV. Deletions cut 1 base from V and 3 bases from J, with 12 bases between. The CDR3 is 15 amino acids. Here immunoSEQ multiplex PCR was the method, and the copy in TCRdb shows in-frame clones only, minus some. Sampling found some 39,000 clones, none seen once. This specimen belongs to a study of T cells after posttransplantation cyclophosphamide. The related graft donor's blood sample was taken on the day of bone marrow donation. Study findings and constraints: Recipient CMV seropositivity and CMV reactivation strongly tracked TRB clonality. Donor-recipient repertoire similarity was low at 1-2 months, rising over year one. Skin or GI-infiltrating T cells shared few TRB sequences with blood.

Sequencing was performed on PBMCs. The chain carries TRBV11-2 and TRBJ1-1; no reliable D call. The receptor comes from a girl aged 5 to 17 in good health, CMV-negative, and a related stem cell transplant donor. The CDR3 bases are TGTGCCAGCAGCTTAGTCGTGTCGGTCGACACTGAAGCTTTCTTT. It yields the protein CASSLVVSVDTEAFF.